One and the same sample provided the 13 T cell receptor beta chains below, sequenced in a study of CD8 T cells in ankylosing spondylitis. TCRdb re-called the 5' RACE reads through MiXCR, storing one row per CDR3 protein. Here the sample spans roughly 120,000 distinct CDR3 sequences, about 6.5% being singletons. What was sequenced was blood, either unsorted or a sorted T cell fraction (not recorded which). The receptors shown here come from a male donor with ankylosing spondylitis or in good health (not recorded which).

This clonotype was recorded many times. The rearrangement links TRBV20-1 to TRBJ2-5; 12 bases line up with TRBD2. Germline values: CDR1 DFQATT, CDR2 SNEGSKA (reference sequence). This CDR3 region has 15 residues. V shed 3 bases, J shed 5 bases, and the junction held 7 bases outside the gene matches. CDR3 residues: CSARLAGGPRETQYF. The CDR3 DNA reads as TGCAGTGCTAGGCTAGCGGGAGGGCCTCGGGAGACCCAGTACTTC.

This chain links TRBV10-3 with TRBJ2-3; D not certain. V was pared by 3 bases and J by 2 bases, with 12 bases between. CDR1 is ENHRY, CDR2 SYGVKD, per germline. CDR3 length equals 15 residues. CDR3 sequence (DNA): TGTGCCATCAGTGACTACAGCCCCTTCACAGATACGCAGTATTTT. Protein: CAISDYSPFTDTQYF.

This clonotype was detected ten times or more. V is TRBV20-1 and J is TRBJ2-7, with TRBD2 as a possible D gene (6 bases). The ends were cut back, 5 bases at V and 6 bases at J, with 20 bases in the middle. The CDR3 has 14 amino acids. CDR1 is DFQATT and CDR2 is SNEGSKA in the germline V gene (reference sequence). CDR3 region: CSADPPTGLVEQYF. The CDR3, as DNA: TGCAGTGCTGACCCGCCAACGGGACTGGTCGAGCAGTACTTC.

Ten or more counts support this clonotype. The rearrangement joins TRBV20-1 to TRBJ1-1; D is unclear. Germline loops: CDR1 DFQATT, CDR2 SNEGSKA (reference sequence). Between the trimmed V and J ends, which lost 4 bases and 0 bases, there was a span of 12 bases. The CDR3 contains 14 residues. The CDR3, as DNA: TGCAGTGCTACAGACGTAGGGTTGAACACTGAAGCTTTCTTT. This encodes CSATDVGLNTEAFF.

The table lists this clonotype with many counts. The V call is TRBV5-1, the J call TRBJ1-1, with D unresolved. Germline CDR1 reads SGHRS; CDR2 reads YFSETQ. This CDR3 has 13 amino acids. V was shortened by 5 bases and J by 1 base, with 9 bases between the two germline ends. CDR3 protein: CASRPRTNTEAFF. The CDR3 nucleotides are TGCGCCAGCAGGCCCCGGACGAACACTGAAGCTTTCTTT.

This clonotype was detected ten times or more. The J gene is TRBJ1-4, the V gene TRBV5-1, with D unresolved. V lost 0 bases, J lost 5 bases, and 11 bases lay in between. Germline V gene sequence: CDR1 SGHRS, CDR2 YFSETQ. This CDR3 contains 15 residues. The CDR3 coding sequence is TGCGCCAGCAGCTTGGAACACAGTCCGAATGAAAAACTGTTTTTT. This translates into CASSLEHSPNEKLFF.

This clonotype was counted ten times or more. The chain carries TRBV3-1 and TRBJ2-2; 8 bases line up with TRBD2. The CDR3 sequence is 17 residues long. V lost 0 bases, J lost 1 base, and 4 bases stayed unmatched. Per germline, CDR1 LGHDT and CDR2 YNNKEL (reference sequence). DNA of the CDR3: TGTGCCAGCAGCCAAGAAGTTCGGGGGGGGAACACCGGGGAGCTGTTTTTT. Its protein is CASSQEVRGGNTGELFF.

This clonotype was found many times. V gene TRBV7-3 combines with J gene TRBJ2-5; D possibly uses TRBD1 or TRBD2 (6 bases each). Germline-derived CDR1 and CDR2 are SGHTA and FQGTGA. V dropped 1 base and J dropped 5 bases, with 14 bases sitting between them. CDR3 length: 15 amino acids. The chain's CDR3 is CASSLIPGAEETQYF. CDR3 sequence (DNA): TGTGCCAGCAGCTTAATTCCGGGGGCCGAGGAGACCCAGTACTTC. The whole variable domain, filled in from reference TRBV7-3 and TRBJ2-5, reads GAGVSQTPSNKVTEKGKYVELRCDPISGHTALYWYRQSLGQGPEFLIYFQGTGAADDSGLPNDRFFAVRPEGSVSTLKIQRTERGDSAVYLCASSLIPGAEETQYFGPGTRLLVL.

This clonotype was seen repeatedly, ten times or more. V gene TRBV5-1 combines with J gene TRBJ1-2; 9 positions agree with TRBD1. V was clipped by 3 bases and J by 3 bases; unmatched bases: 6. CDR1 and CDR2 from the germline V gene are SGHRS and YFSETQ. The CDR3 spans 15 residues. This CDR3 is CASSSNRGQDYGYTF. The CDR3 DNA reads as TGCGCCAGCAGCTCAAACAGGGGGCAGGACTATGGCTACACCTTC.

This clonotype was recorded at least ten times. The V and J genes are TRBV5-5 and TRBJ2-1, with 7 positions matching TRBD1. From germline, CDR1 is SGHKS and CDR2 YYEKEE (reference sequence). The CDR3 spans 15 residues. With 4 bases clipped from V and 6 bases from J, the junction kept 10 bases outside the gene matches. This CDR3 reads CASSQGVRTGNEQFF. Written as DNA, the CDR3 is TGTGCCAGCAGCCAGGGGGTTCGTACGGGCAATGAGCAGTTCTTC.

This clonotype was observed at least ten times. V usage is TRBV9 and J usage is TRBJ1-3; D remains unclear. Trimming removed 6 bases from V and 1 base from J, with 11 bases in between. Germline V gene data show CDR1 as SGDLS and CDR2 as YYNGEE. The CDR3 length is 14 residues. The CDR3 spells CASTRSLSGNTIYF. For the CDR3, the DNA is TGTGCCAGCACAAGGAGCTTGTCTGGAAACACCATATATTTT.

This clonotype came up many times. The chain is built from TRBV5-1 and TRBJ2-1, with 7 bases that match TRBD2. V lost 4 bases to trimming and J lost 9 bases; unmatched junction nucleotides: 10. Germline V gene data show CDR1 as SGHRS and CDR2 as YFSETQ. The CDR3 consists of 14 residues. The DNA of the CDR3 is TGCGCCAGCAGCCTAGCGGAGCCCCTCGGTGAGCAGTTCTTC. Its protein is CASSLAEPLGEQFF.

In its sample, this clonotype was seen many times. The chain joins TRBV11-2 to TRBJ2-4, with 10 bases fitting TRBD1. This CDR3 comprises 20 residues. Trimming took 5 bases from V and 1 from J; bases not matched to a gene: 17. CDR1 is SGHAT and CDR2 is FQNNGV in the germline V gene. The CDR3 DNA follows: TGTGCCAGCAGCGCGATCCGGGACAGGGGCCCACAGTGGGCCAAAAACATTCAGTACTTC. Translated, it gives CASSAIRDRGPQWAKNIQYF. The full variable domain, completed using reference TRBV11-2 and TRBJ2-4, is EAGVAQSPRYKIIEKRQSVAFWCNPISGHATLYWYQQILGQGPKLLIQFQNNGVVDDSQLPKDRFSAERLKGVDSTLKIQPAKLEDSAVYLCASSAIRDRGPQWAKNIQYFGAGTRLSVL.